What follows are 27 T cell receptor beta chains derived from one specimen sequenced in a study of blood T cells in healthy people across ages. A second 7 to 11 cycle PCR used barcoded and J-beta primers. TCRdb redid the calling of the 5' RACE reads with MiXCR, one entry per CDR3 protein. Of around 1.7 million distinct CDR3 sequences in the sample, about 28% were seen once. Sequenced material: blood. The receptors come from a woman aged 25-40 years in good health.

This clonotype was recorded a few times. The chain combines TRBV10-3 with TRBJ2-3; D unresolved. This CDR3 contains 13 residues. Trimming stripped 10 bases from V and 1 base from J, with 12 bases between. Germline lookup yields CDR1 ENHRY and CDR2 SYGVKD. CDR3 sequence: CATQRVGTDTQYF. CDR3 nucleotide sequence: TGTGCCACCCAACGGGTTGGCACAGATACGCAGTATTTT.

The CDR3 DNA reads TGTGCCACCAGCAGACAGGGGAGTGAGCAGTTCTTC. Translation gives CATSRQGSEQFF. This sequence joins TRBV15 and TRBJ2-1; a weak D match, TRBD1 (6 bases). The CDR3 covers 12 residues. Germline CDR1 is LNHNV and CDR2 is YYDKDF (reference sequence). With 2 bases removed from V and 9 bases from J, the gap between germline ends came to 8 bases.

The chain links TRBV29-1 to TRBJ2-1, with D maybe TRBD2 (5 bases). V dropped 4 bases and J dropped 6 bases, with 13 bases sitting between them. This CDR3 has 13 residues. Germline CDR1 SQVTM, CDR2 ANQGSEA. The CDR3 loop reads CSVGEGAFNEQFF. DNA of the CDR3: TGCAGCGTTGGTGAGGGAGCGTTCAATGAGCAGTTCTTC.

V is TRBV5-1 and J is TRBJ2-3; TRBD2 aligns across 10 bases. This CDR3 spans 14 amino acids. J gave up 6 bases and V 5 bases, and 6 bases lay outside the gene matches. Per germline, CDR1 SGHRS and CDR2 YFSETQ. DNA for the CDR3: TGCGCCAGCAGTCTAGCGGGAGAATGGGATACGCAGTATTTT. Translation gives CASSLAGEWDTQYF. The variable domain in full, completed from reference TRBV5-1 and TRBJ2-3, reads KAGVTQTPRYLIKTRGQQVTLSCSPISGHRSVSWYQQTPGQGLQFLFEYFSETQRNKGNFPGRFSGRQFSNSRSEMNVSTLELGDSALYLCASSLAGEWDTQYFGPGTRLTVL.

This clonotype was seen many times. This chain uses TRBV28 with TRBJ1-2, with TRBD1 identical over 9 bases. CDR3 length: 15 residues. Germline V gene sequence: CDR1 MDHEN, CDR2 SYDVKM. V lost 6 bases, J lost 8 bases, and 13 bases stayed unmatched. Here the CDR3 reads CASSRGQGTPTGYTF. DNA of the CDR3: TGTGCCAGCAGCCGGGGACAGGGAACCCCAACGGGCTACACCTTC.

This rearrangement joins TRBV24-1 to TRBJ2-2, with D perhaps TRBD1 (6 bases). The germline gives CDR1 KGHDR, CDR2 SFDVKD. This CDR3 is built from 15 residues. The germline V and J ends were trimmed by 3 bases and 3 bases, with 10 bases remaining between them. This CDR3 reads CATSDTRGHTGELFF. The CDR3 DNA is TGTGCCACCAGTGATACCAGGGGCCACACCGGGGAGCTGTTTTTT.

There are many counts of this clonotype. The rearrangement joins TRBV9 to TRBJ2-7; D call uncertain. This CDR3 comprises 12 residues. V lost 4 bases, J lost 2 bases, and 7 bases lay in between. Germline V CDR1 and CDR2: SGDLS, YYNGEE. For the CDR3, the DNA is TGTGCCAGCAGCAATGGCGCCTACGAGCAGTACTTC. This gives the protein CASSNGAYEQYF. Variable domain in full (rest from reference TRBV9 and TRBJ2-7): DSGVTQTPKHLITATGQRVTLRCSPRSGDLSVYWYQQSLDQGLQFLIQYYNGEERAKGNILERFSAQQFPDLHSELNLSSLELGDSALYFCASSNGAYEQYFGPGTRLTVT.

Points on this clonotype: Given a much more abundant clone one base away, this may be a read error. V and J are TRBV20-1 and TRBJ2-3; either TRBD1 or TRBD2 may supply D (5 bases each). This CDR3 region has 14 residues. Germline values: CDR1 DFQATT, CDR2 SNEGSKA (reference sequence). The CDR3 loop reads CSALSGQSTDTQCF. The CDR3 nucleotides are TGCAGTGCTTTAAGCGGACAAAGCACAGATACGCAGTGTTTT.

In this sample, this clonotype turned up a few times. This rearrangement joins TRBV29-1 to TRBJ1-2; no clear D. V was clipped by 2 bases and J by 5 bases, with 12 bases between them. The CDR3 sequence is 13 residues long. The germline V gene has CDR1 SQVTM and CDR2 ANQGSEA. CDR3 coding DNA: TGCAGCGTTGAATCCGGCGGGGTTTATGGCTACACCTTC. Amino acid sequence: CSVESGGVYGYTF.

As for this clonotype: A much larger clone lies a single base off, so this may be a read error. The V call is TRBV7-2, the J call TRBJ2-7; D may be TRBD2 (6 bases). The CDR3 covers 17 residues. Germline CDR1 SGHTA, CDR2 FQGNSA. Written as DNA, the CDR3 is TGTGCCAGCAGCTTAGCTTATAGAGCGGGCGCCCACGACGAGCAGTGCTTC. Its protein is CASSLAYRAGAHDEQCF.

The genes are TRBV20-1 and TRBJ1-4, with 9 positions matching TRBD1. Trimming took 2 bases from V and 7 from J; bases not matched to a gene: 5. This CDR3 has 14 amino acids. CDR1 and CDR2 from the germline V gene are DFQATT and SNEGSKA (reference sequence). This CDR3 reads CSARSGTGREKLFF. CDR3 coding DNA: TGCAGTGCTAGATCCGGGACAGGGCGTGAAAAACTGTTTTTT.

This clonotype was seen a few times. V usage is TRBV29-1 and J usage is TRBJ2-7; D is unresolved. The V end lost 6 bases, the J end lost 0 bases, and 9 bases lay between the germline ends. Germline lookup yields CDR1 SQVTM and CDR2 ANQGSEA. The CDR3 has 12 residues. The CDR3 DNA reads as TGCAGCGTGAAGAGGAGCTCCTACGAGCAGTACTTC. Protein product: CSVKRSSYEQYF.

This clonotype was seen a handful of times. The chain employs TRBV6-2 or TRBV6-3 and TRBJ2-1; the D gene is possibly TRBD2 (6 bases). Trimming took 8 bases from V and 0 from J, leaving 8 bases between them. The CDR3 sequence is 13 residues long. Per the germline V gene, CDR1 is MNHEY and CDR2 is SVGEGT. The CDR3 loop reads CASQRASYNEQFF. CDR3 nucleotides: TGTGCCAGCCAGCGGGCCTCCTACAATGAGCAGTTCTTC.

With respect to this clonotype: One base away lies a much larger clone, so this may be a sequencing read error. The CDR3 nucleotides are TGTGCCAGCACCTTGGGGCTAGCGGGAGTATCAGAGACCCATTACTTC. As protein: CASTLGLAGVSETHYF. V and J are TRBV12-3 or TRBV12-4 and TRBJ2-5; 10 positions match TRBD2. CDR3 size: 16 residues.

This clonotype occurred a few times. The CDR3 loop is CASSYLAGRSDTQYF. For the CDR3, the DNA is TGTGCCAGCAGTTACCTAGCGGGACGGTCAGATACGCAGTATTTT. This chain uses TRBV6-6 with TRBJ2-3; 9 bases are a match to TRBD2. Germline V gene sequence: CDR1 MNHNY, CDR2 SVGAGI (reference sequence). V was pared by 2 bases and J by 4 bases, with 4 bases of the junction left unmatched. The CDR3 sequence is 15 residues long.

This chain joins TRBV12-5 and TRBJ2-1, with 10 nucleotides matching TRBD2. Germline V lookup: CDR1 LGHNT, CDR2 FRNRAP. J was trimmed by 8 bases and V by 5 bases; bases with no gene match: 15. This CDR3 has 17 residues. The CDR3 DNA reads TGTGCTAGTGGTAACCCCCCGACTAGCGGGTCTTTCCATGAGCAGTTCTTC. It is translated as CASGNPPTSGSFHEQFF. Full variable domain (outside the CDR3, taken from reference TRBV12-5 and TRBJ2-1): DARVTQTPRHKVTEMGQEVTMRCQPILGHNTVFWYRQTMMQGLELLAYFRNRAPLDDSGMPKDRFSAEMPDATLATLKIQPSEPRDSAVYFCASGNPPTSGSFHEQFFGPGTRLTVL.

The chain uses TRBV5-6 and TRBJ2-3, with TRBD2 matching 8 bases. CDR3 length: 16 amino acids. V shed 4 bases, J shed 3 bases, and the junction held 10 bases outside the gene matches. Germline CDR1 reads SGHDT; CDR2 reads YYEEEE. The DNA of the CDR3 is TGTGCCAGCAGCCTTGGGCCAGCGGGAGAAACAGATACGCAGTATTTT. It codes for CASSLGPAGETDTQYF. Variable domain in full (rest from reference TRBV5-6 and TRBJ2-3): DAGVTQSPTHLIKTRGQQVTLRCSPKSGHDTVSWYQQALGQGPQFIFQYYEEEERQRGNFPDRFSGHQFPNYSSELNVNALLLGDSALYLCASSLGPAGETDTQYFGPGTRLTVL.

This chain uses TRBV28 with TRBJ2-7; D is undetermined. The germline CDR1 and CDR2 sequences are MDHEN and SYDVKM. Trimming took 7 bases from V and 2 from J, leaving 18 bases between them. The CDR3 has 15 residues. CDR3 sequence reads: CASKPDPGPPYEQYF. In DNA form, the CDR3 reads TGTGCCAGCAAACCCGATCCTGGGCCCCCCTACGAGCAGTACTTC.

This clonotype was observed at least ten times. The chain combines TRBV4-1 with TRBJ2-7; 9 bases agree with TRBD2. The CDR3 totals 14 residues. Trimming at V came to 1 base and at J to 4 bases, leaving 2 bases not matched to a gene. CDR1 and CDR2 from the germline V gene are MGHRA and YSYEKL. The CDR3 DNA sequence: TGCGCCAGCAGCCAAGGAGCGGGGGGTTACGAGCAGTACTTC. Its translation: CASSQGAGGYEQYF.

This clonotype was detected a few times. The chain carries TRBV28 and TRBJ2-1, with D possibly called TRBD1 or TRBD2 (5 bases each). V lost 3 bases to trimming and J lost 4 bases, with 16 bases between them. Germline V lookup: CDR1 MDHEN, CDR2 SYDVKM. This CDR3 has 16 residues. CDR3: CASSFMGDPFYNEQFF. The CDR3 DNA is TGTGCCAGCAGTTTTATGGGGGATCCCTTTTACAATGAGCAGTTCTTC.

This clonotype was seen ten or more times. The V gene is TRBV20-1, the J gene TRBJ2-7; D may be TRBD2 (5 bases). Trimming pared 7 bases from V and 0 bases from J, leaving 16 bases between. The CDR3 has 14 amino acids. Germline-derived CDR1 and CDR2 are DFQATT and SNEGSKA (reference sequence). The CDR3 loop reads CSVTLPGSSYEQYF. In nucleotides, the CDR3 is TGCAGTGTAACCCTCCCGGGGAGCTCCTACGAGCAGTACTTC.

This clonotype was recorded a few times. The chain carries TRBV6-6 and TRBJ1-5; D not resolved. V was trimmed by 0 bases and J by 1 base, leaving 13 bases between them. Germline V CDR1 and CDR2: MNHNY, SVGAGI (reference sequence). The CDR3 has 17 amino acids. CDR3 sequence reads: CASSYSGRVGSNQPQHF. The CDR3 region has the DNA TGTGCCAGCAGTTACTCTGGTAGGGTGGGAAGCAATCAGCCCCAGCATTTT.

Comments on this clonotype: The junction does not match germline at one end; this may be a read error. J is TRBJ2-7 and V is TRBV10-3; D is ambiguous. This CDR3 is built from 12 residues. CDR1 and CDR2 from the germline V gene are ENHRY and SYGVKD. The CDR3 sequence: CAISGFSYEQYF. DNA for the CDR3: TGCGCCATCAGTGGATTTTCCTACGAGCAGTACTTC.

A note on this clonotype: A read error is possible here, since a much larger clone lies one base away. This chain uses TRBV20-1 with TRBJ2-7; D gene unclear. Germline CDR1 DFQATT, CDR2 SNEGSKA (reference sequence). V was clipped by 5 bases and J by 3 bases, with 14 bases between them. The CDR3 consists of 13 residues. CDR3 sequence reads: CSASTSSHYEQYF. The CDR3 nucleotides are TGCAGTGCTTCGACAAGTTCCCACTACGAGCAGTACTTC.

As DNA, the CDR3 is TGTGCCAGCAGCGGGGGGGGTGGACTAGCGGGCACAGATACGCAGTATTTT. Amino acids: CASSGGGGLAGTDTQYF. This chain connects TRBV11-2 to TRBJ2-3, with 10 bases fitting TRBD2. CDR1 and CDR2 from the germline V gene are SGHAT and FQNNGV. V was clipped by 5 bases and J by 1 base; unmatched bases: 9. The length of the CDR3 is 17 residues.

This clonotype came up many times. The chain couples TRBV20-1 to TRBJ2-3; TRBD1 matches 10 bases. Germline values: CDR1 DFQATT, CDR2 SNEGSKA (reference sequence). The junction had 10 bases not matched to a gene; V was cut back by 5 bases and J by 2 bases. The CDR3 contains 16 residues. This CDR3 reads CSAPGTGDLYTDTQYF. Written as DNA, the CDR3 is TGCAGTGCTCCCGGGACAGGGGACCTCTACACAGATACGCAGTATTTT.

The V and J genes are TRBV15 and TRBJ1-4, with D unclear. V shed 0 bases and J shed 4 bases, with 6 bases lying between them. Germline V CDR1 and CDR2: LNHNV, YYDKDF (reference sequence). The length of the CDR3 is 14 residues. The CDR3 sequence is CATSREAVNEKLFF. The CDR3 coding sequence is TGTGCCACCAGCAGAGAGGCAGTTAATGAAAAACTGTTTTTT.